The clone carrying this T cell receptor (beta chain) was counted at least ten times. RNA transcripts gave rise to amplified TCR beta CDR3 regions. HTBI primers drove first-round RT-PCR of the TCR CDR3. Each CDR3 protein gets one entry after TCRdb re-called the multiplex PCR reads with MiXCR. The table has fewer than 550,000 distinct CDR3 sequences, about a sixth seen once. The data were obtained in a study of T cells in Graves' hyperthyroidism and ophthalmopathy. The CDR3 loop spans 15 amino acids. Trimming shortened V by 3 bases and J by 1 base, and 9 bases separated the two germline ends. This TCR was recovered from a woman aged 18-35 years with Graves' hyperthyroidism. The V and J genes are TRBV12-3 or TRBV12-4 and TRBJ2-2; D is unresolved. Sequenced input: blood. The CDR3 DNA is TGTGCCAGCAGTTTGCTCCGTATGAACACCGGGGAGCTGTTTTTT. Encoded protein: CASSLLRMNTGELFF.